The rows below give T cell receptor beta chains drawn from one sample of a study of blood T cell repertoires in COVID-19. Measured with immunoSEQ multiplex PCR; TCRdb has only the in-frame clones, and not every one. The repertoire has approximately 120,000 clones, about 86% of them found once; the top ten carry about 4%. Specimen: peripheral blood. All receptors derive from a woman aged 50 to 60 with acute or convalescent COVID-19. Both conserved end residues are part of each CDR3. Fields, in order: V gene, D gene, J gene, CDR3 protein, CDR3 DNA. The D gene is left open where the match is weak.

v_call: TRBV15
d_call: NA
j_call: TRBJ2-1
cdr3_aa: CATSRALGGNEQFF
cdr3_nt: TGTGCCACCAGCAGAGCACTTGGAGGCAATGAGCAGTTCTTC

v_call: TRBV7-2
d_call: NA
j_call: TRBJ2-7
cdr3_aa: CASSTNRGSSYEQYF
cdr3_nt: TGTGCCAGCAGCACAAATCGGGGAAGCTCCTACGAGCAGTACTTC

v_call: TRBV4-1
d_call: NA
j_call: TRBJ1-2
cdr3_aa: CASSQDGGGYTF
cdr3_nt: TGCGCCAGCAGCCAAGATGGAGGGGGCTACACCTTC

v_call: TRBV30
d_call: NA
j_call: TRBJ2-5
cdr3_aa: CAWSVRVVETQYF
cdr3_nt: TGTGCCTGGAGTGTACGCGTGGTTGAGACCCAGTACTTC

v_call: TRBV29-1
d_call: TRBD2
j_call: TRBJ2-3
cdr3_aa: CSVGKAGGTDTQYF
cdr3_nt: TGCAGCGTTGGCAAAGCGGGAGGCACAGATACGCAGTATTTT

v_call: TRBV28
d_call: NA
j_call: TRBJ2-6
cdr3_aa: CASSLWGRAGANVLTF
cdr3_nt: TGTGCCAGCAGTTTGTGGGGGCGCGCTGGGGCCAACGTCCTGACTTTC

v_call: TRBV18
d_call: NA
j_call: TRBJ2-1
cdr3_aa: CASSPSAQNNEQFF
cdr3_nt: TGTGCCAGCTCACCATCGGCACAGAACAATGAGCAGTTCTTC

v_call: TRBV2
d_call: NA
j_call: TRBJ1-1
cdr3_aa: CASSKEPNTEAFF
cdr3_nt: TGTGCCAGCAGTAAGGAGCCGAACACTGAAGCTTTCTTT

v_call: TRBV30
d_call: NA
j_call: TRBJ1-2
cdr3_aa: CAWAGINYGYTF
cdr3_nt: TGTGCCTGGGCAGGGATTAACTATGGCTACACCTTC

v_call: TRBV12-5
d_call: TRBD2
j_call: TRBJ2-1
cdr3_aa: CASGLPPRLAGCIEQFF
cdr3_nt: TGTGCTAGTGGTTTGCCCCCCCGTCTAGCGGGATGTATTGAGCAGTTCTTC

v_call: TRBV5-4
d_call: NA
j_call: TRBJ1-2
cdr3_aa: CASSFMTRDYGYTF
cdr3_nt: TGTGCCAGCAGCTTTATGACACGAGACTATGGCTACACCTTC

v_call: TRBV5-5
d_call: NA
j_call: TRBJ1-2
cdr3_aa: CASSFSNYGYTF
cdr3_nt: TGTGCCAGCAGCTTCTCGAACTATGGCTACACCTTC

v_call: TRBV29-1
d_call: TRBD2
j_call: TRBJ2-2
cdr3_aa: CGALLAGANTGELFF
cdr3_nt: TGCGGGGCCCTTCTAGCGGGAGCCAACACCGGGGAGCTGTTTTTT

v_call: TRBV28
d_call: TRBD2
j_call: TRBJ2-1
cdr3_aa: CASTETTSGRGEFF
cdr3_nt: TGTGCCTCCACCGAGACAACTAGCGGGAGGGGGGAGTTCTTC

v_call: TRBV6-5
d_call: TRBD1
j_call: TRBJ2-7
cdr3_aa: CASARDSGYEQYF
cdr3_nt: TGTGCCAGCGCGAGGGACAGCGGTTACGAGCAGTACTTC

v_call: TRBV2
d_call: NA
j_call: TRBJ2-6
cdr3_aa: CASPPTGAGANVLTF
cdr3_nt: TGTGCCAGCCCCCCAACTGGTGCTGGGGCCAACGTCCTGACTTTC